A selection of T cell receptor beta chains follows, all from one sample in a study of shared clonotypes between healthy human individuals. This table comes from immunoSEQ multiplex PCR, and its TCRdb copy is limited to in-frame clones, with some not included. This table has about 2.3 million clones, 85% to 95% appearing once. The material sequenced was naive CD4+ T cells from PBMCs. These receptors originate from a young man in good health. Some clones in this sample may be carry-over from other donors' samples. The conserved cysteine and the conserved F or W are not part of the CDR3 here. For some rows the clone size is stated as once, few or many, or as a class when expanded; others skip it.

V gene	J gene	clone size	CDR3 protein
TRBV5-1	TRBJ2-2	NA	ASSLVSGETGELF
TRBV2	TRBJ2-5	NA	ASSRGLAGGLFLAETQY
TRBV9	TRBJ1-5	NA	ASSQGGSNQPQH
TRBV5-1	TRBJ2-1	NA	ASSIGGKGQERF
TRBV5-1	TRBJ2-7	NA	ASSLLGDASYEQY
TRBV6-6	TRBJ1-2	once	ASFPRQGNGYT
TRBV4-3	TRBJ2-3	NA	ASSQQGADTQY
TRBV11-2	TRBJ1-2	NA	ASSYGTGNYGYT
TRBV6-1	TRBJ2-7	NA	ASSERTGIEQY
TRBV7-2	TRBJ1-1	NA	ASSLHPGVEAF
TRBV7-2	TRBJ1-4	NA	ASSLIPRSRDEKLF
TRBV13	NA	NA	ASSPPNSAYEQY
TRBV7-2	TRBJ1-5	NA	ASSKTGSPWNQPQH
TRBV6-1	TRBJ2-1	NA	ASTLAGRGGEQF
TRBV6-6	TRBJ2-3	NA	ASSSNGADTQY